Reported below is one T cell receptor beta chain. CDR3 length: 15 residues. The V end was cut by 6 bases, the J end by 7 bases, with 17 bases between. Germline V gene lookup returns CDR1 SGDLS and CDR2 YYNGEE. Libraries were prepared by immunoSEQ multiplex PCR; TCRdb keeps only in-frame clonotypes and omits some of them. The table includes about 260,000 clones, 85% to 90% detected once. These data originate in a study of blood T cell repertoires in COVID-19. Material: peripheral blood. The chain links TRBV9 to TRBJ1-6, with D maybe TRBD1 (6 bases). This sequence originates from a woman aged 35 to 49 with acute or convalescent COVID-19. Here the CDR3 DNA reads TGTGCCAGCACCCCAGGGGACACCCAAAATTCACCCCTCCACTTT. Its translation: CASTPGDTQNSPLHF.